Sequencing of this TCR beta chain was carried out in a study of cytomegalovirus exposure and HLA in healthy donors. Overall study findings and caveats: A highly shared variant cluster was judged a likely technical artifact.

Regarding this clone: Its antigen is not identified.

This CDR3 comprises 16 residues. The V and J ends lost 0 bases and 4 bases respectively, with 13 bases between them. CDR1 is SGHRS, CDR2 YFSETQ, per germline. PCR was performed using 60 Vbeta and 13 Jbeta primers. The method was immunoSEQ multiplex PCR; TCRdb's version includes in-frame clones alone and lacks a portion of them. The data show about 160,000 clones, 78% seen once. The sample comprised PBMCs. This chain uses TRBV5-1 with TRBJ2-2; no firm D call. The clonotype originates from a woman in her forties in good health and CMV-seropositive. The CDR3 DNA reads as TGCGCCAGCAGCTTGGAGGCCGCATCGGGCACCGGGGAGCTGTTTTTT. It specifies CASSLEAASGTGELFF.